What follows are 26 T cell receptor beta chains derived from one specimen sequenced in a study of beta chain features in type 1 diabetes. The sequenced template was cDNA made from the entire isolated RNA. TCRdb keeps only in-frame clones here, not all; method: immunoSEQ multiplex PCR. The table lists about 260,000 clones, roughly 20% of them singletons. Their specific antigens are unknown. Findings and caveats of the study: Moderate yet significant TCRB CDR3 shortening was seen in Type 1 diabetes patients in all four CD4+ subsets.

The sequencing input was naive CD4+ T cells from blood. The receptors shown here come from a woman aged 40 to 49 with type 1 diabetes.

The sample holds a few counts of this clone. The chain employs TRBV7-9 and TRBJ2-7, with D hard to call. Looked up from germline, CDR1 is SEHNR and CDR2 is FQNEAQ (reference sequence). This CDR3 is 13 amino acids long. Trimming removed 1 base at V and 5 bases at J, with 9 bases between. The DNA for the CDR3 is TGTGCCAGCAGCTTAGGCGCTCTGCACGAGCAGTACTTC. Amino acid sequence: CASSLGALHEQYF.

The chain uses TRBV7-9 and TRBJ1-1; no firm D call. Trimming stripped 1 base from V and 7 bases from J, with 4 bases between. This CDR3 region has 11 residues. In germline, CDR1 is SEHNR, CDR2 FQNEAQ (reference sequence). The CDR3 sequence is CASSLDSEAFF. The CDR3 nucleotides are TGTGCCAGCAGCTTAGACAGTGAAGCTTTCTTT.

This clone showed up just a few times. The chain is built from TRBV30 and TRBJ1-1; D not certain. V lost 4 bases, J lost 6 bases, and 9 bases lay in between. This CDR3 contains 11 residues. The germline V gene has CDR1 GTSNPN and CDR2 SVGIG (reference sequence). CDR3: CAWNLVAEAFF. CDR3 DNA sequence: TGTGCCTGGAACTTGGTGGCTGAAGCTTTCTTT.

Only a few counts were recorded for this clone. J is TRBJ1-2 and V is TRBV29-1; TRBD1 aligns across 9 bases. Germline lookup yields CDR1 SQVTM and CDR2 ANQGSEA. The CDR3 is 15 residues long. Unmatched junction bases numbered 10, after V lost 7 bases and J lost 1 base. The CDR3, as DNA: TGCAGCGCTATAACTGGACAGGGGATTAACTATGGCTACACCTTC. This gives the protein CSAITGQGINYGYTF.

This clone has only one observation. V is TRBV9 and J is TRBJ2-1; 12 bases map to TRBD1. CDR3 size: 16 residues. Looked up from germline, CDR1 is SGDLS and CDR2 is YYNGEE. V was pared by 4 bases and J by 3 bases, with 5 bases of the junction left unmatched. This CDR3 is CASSPGTGGFYNEQFF. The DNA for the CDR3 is TGTGCCAGCAGCCCAGGGACAGGGGGCTTCTACAATGAGCAGTTCTTC. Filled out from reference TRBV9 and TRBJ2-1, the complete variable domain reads DSGVTQTPKHLITATGQRVTLRCSPRSGDLSVYWYQQSLDQGLQFLIQYYNGEERAKGNILERFSAQQFPDLHSELNLSSLELGDSALYFCASSPGTGGFYNEQFFGPGTRLTVL.

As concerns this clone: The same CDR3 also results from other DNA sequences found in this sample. CDR3 coding DNA: TGTGCCAGCAGCGTAGGCGGCGACGAGACCCAGTACTTC. It is translated as CASSVGGDETQYF. V gene TRBV9 combines with J gene TRBJ2-5; D call uncertain. CDR3 size: 13 residues. V was clipped by 0 bases and J by 5 bases, with 8 bases between them. The germline V gene encodes CDR1 SGDLS and CDR2 YYNGEE.

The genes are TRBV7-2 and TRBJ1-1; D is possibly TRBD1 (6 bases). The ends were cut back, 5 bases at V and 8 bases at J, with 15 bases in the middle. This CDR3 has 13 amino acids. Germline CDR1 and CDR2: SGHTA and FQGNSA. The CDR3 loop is CASSPWTESEAFF. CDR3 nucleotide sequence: TGTGCCAGCAGCCCGTGGACAGAGTCCGAAGCTTTCTTT.

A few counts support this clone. The CDR3 protein is CASDQGGSSPLHF. CDR3 nucleotide sequence: TGTGCCAGCGACCAGGGGGGAAGTTCACCCCTCCACTTT. The V gene is TRBV14, the J gene TRBJ1-6; 7 nucleotides match TRBD1. The CDR3 consists of 13 residues. From germline, CDR1 is SGHDN and CDR2 FVKESK. With V trimmed by 8 bases and J by 9 bases, 7 bases remained unmatched. The full variable domain, in which reference TRBV14 and TRBJ1-6 provide the parts outside the CDR3, is EAGVTQFPSHSVIEKGQTVTLRCDPISGHDNLYWYRRVMGKEIKFLLHFVKESKQDESGMPNNRFLAERTGGTYSTLKVQPAELEDSGVYFCASDQGGSSPLHFGNGTRLTVT.

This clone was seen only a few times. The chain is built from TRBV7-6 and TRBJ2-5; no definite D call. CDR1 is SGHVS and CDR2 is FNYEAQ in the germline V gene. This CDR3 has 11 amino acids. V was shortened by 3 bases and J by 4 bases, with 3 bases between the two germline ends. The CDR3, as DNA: TGTGCCAGCAGCTTCGGAGAGACCCAGTACTTC. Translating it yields CASSFGETQYF.

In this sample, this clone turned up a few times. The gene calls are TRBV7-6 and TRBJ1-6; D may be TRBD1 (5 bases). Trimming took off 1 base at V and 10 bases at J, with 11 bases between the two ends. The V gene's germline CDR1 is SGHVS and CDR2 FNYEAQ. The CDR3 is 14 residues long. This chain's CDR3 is CASSLGQGGSPLHF. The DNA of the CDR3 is TGTGCCAGCAGCTTAGGGCAGGGAGGATCACCCCTCCACTTT.

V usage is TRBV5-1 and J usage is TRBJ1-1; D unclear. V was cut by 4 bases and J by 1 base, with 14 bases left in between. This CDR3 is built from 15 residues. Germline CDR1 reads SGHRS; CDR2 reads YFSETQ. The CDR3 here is CASSPRVGRNTEAFF. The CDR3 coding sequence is TGCGCCAGCAGCCCTAGGGTGGGGAGGAACACTGAAGCTTTCTTT.

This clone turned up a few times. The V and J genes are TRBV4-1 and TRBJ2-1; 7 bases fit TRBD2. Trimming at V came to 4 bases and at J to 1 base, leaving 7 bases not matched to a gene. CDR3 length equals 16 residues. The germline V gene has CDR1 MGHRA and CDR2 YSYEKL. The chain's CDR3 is CASSRPGRSSYNEQFF. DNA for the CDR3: TGCGCCAGCAGCCGACCCGGGAGGTCGTCCTACAATGAGCAGTTCTTC.

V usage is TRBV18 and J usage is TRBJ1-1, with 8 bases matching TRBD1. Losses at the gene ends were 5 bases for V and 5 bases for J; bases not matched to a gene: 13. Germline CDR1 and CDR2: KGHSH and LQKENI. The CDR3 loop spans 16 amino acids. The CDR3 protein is CASSASEGQVETEAFF. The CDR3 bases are TGTGCCAGCTCAGCTTCTGAGGGACAGGTTGAGACTGAAGCTTTCTTT.

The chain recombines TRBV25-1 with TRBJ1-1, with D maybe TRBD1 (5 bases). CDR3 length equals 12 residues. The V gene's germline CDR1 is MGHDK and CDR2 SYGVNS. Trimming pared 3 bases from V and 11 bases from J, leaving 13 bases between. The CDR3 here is CASSDFQGGAFF. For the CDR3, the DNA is TGTGCCAGCAGTGATTTCCAGGGTGGGGCTTTCTTT.

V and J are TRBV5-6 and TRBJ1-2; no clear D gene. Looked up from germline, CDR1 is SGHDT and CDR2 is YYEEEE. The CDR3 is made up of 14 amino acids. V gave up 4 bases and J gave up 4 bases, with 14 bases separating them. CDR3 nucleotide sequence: TGTGCCAGCAGCCACATCGCGGGCGGCTATGGCTACACCTTC. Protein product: CASSHIAGGYGYTF.

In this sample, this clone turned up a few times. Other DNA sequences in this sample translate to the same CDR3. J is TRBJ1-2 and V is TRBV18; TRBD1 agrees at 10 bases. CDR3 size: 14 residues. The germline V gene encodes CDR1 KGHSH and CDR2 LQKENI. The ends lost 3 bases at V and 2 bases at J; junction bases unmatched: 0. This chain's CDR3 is CASSPGQGNYGYTF. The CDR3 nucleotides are TGTGCCAGCTCACCGGGACAGGGGAACTATGGCTACACCTTC.

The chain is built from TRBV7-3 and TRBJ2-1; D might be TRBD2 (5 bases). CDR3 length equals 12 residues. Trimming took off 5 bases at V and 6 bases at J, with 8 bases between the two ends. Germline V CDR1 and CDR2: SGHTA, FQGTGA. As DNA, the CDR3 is TGTGCCAGCAGCCCGGGGAGCAATGAGCAGTTCTTC. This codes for CASSPGSNEQFF.

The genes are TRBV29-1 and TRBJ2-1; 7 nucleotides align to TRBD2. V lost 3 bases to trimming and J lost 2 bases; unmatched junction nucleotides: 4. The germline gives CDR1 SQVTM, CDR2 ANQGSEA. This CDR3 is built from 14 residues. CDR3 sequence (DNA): TGCAGCGTTGAGCGGGGGAATACCTACAATGAGCAGTTCTTC. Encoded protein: CSVERGNTYNEQFF.

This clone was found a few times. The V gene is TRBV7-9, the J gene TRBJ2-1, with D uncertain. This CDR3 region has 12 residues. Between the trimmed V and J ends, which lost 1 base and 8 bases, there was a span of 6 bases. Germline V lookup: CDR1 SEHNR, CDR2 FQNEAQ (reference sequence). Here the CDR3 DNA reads TGTGCCAGCAGCTTAGGTTCGGATGAGCAGTTCTTC. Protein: CASSLGSDEQFF.

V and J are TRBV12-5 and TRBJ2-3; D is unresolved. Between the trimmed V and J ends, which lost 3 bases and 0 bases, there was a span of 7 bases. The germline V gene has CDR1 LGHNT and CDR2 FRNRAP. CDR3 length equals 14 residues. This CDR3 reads CASGFSLSTDTQYF. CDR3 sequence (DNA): TGTGCTAGTGGTTTTTCTCTAAGCACAGATACGCAGTATTTT. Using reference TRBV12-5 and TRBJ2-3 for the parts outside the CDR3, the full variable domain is DARVTQTPRHKVTEMGQEVTMRCQPILGHNTVFWYRQTMMQGLELLAYFRNRAPLDDSGMPKDRFSAEMPDATLATLKIQPSEPRDSAVYFCASGFSLSTDTQYFGPGTRLTVL.

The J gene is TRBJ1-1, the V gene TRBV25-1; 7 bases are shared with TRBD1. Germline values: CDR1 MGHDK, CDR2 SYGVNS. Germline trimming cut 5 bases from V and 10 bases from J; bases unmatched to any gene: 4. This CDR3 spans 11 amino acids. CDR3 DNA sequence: TGTGCCAGCAGTACGACAGGGAGAGCTTTCTTT. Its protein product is CASSTTGRAFF. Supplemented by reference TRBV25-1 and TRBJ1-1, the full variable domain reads EADIYQTPRYLVIGTGKKITLECSQTMGHDKMYWYQQDPGMELHLIHYSYGVNSTEKGDLSSESTVSRIRTEHFPLTLESARPSHTSQYLCASSTTGRAFFGQGTRLTVV.

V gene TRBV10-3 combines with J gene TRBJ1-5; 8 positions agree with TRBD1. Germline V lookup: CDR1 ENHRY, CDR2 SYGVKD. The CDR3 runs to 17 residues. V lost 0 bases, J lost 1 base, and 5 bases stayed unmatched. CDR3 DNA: TGTGCCATCAGTGAGTCTGGAGGACAGGGAAGCAATCAGCCCCAGCATTTT. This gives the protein CAISESGGQGSNQPQHF.

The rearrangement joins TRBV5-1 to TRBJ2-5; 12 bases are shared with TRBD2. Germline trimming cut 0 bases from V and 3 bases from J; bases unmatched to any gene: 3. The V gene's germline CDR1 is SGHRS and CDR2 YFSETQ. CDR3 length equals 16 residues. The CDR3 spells CASSLALAGGEETQYF. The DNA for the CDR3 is TGCGCCAGCAGCTTGGCACTAGCGGGAGGCGAAGAGACCCAGTACTTC. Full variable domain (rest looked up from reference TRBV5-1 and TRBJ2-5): KAGVTQTPRYLIKTRGQQVTLSCSPISGHRSVSWYQQTPGQGLQFLFEYFSETQRNKGNFPGRFSGRQFSNSRSEMNVSTLELGDSALYLCASSLALAGGEETQYFGPGTRLLVL.

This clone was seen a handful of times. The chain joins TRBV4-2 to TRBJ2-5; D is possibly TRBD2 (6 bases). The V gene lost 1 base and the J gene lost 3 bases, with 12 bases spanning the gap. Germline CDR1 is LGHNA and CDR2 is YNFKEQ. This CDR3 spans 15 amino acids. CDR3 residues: CASSQVGGGEETQYF. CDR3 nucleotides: TGTGCCAGCAGCCAAGTAGGCGGCGGGGAAGAGACCCAGTACTTC.

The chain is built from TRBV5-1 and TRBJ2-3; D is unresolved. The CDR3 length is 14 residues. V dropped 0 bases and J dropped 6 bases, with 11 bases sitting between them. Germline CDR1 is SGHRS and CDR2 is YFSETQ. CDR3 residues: CASSLGRPRDTQYF. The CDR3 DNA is TGCGCCAGCAGCTTGGGGCGGCCTCGCGATACGCAGTATTTT.

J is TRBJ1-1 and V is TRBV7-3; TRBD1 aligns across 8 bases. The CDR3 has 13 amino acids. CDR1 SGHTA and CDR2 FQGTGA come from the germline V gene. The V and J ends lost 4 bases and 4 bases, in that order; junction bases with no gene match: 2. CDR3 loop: CASSSDRATEAFF. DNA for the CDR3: TGTGCCAGCAGCTCGGACAGGGCCACTGAAGCTTTCTTT.